Each of the 26 T cell receptor beta chains below was sequenced from the same sample in a study of human T cells and chemical hapten exposure. Via MiXCR, TCRdb re-called the RACE reads, giving one row per CDR3 protein. This table holds about 110,000 distinct CDR3 sequences, 9% to 9.5% found once. Sample time point: patch test 2, 6 weeks after DPC sensitization. Specified treatment: therapeutic diphenylcyclopropenone sensitization with weekly scalp DPC. This specimen was whole blood, taken in connection with sensitization to the hapten diphenylcyclopropenone (DPC). Receptors originate from a woman aged 40 to 55 with alopecia areata. Some clones in this sample may be carry-over from other donors' samples.

This clonotype occurred a few times. The rearrangement joins TRBV6-6 to TRBJ2-1; D gene unclear. Germline CDR1 reads MNHNY; CDR2 reads SVGAGI (reference sequence). V dropped 0 bases and J dropped 6 bases, with 12 bases sitting between them. The CDR3 sequence is 15 residues long. The chain's CDR3 is CASSYSNPVSNEQFF. The CDR3 DNA is TGTGCCAGCAGTTACTCGAATCCGGTCTCCAATGAGCAGTTCTTC.

This clonotype was detected many times. This chain uses TRBV12-3 or TRBV12-4 with TRBJ2-5, with 10 bases aligning to TRBD1. The CDR3 runs 15 residues. The J segment lost 7 bases and the V segment lost 10 bases, leaving 15 bases of the junction unmatched. CDR3 loop: CATTTGGTTGGTQYF. The CDR3 DNA reads as TGTGCCACCACGACAGGGGGCACAACCGGCGGGACCCAGTACTTC.

V and J are TRBV7-9 and TRBJ1-5, with 9 bases identical to TRBD1. Unmatched junction bases numbered 4, after V lost 3 bases and J lost 7 bases. The CDR3 is 14 residues long. Germline V gene data show CDR1 as SEHNR and CDR2 as FQNEAQ (reference sequence). This chain's CDR3 is CASSFGTGRQPQHF. In DNA form, the CDR3 reads TGTGCCAGCAGCTTTGGGACAGGGCGACAGCCCCAGCATTTT.

The table lists this clonotype with a few counts. J is TRBJ2-7 and V is TRBV10-3; D is tentatively TRBD1 or TRBD2 (7 bases each). Between the trimmed V and J ends, which lost 10 bases and 7 bases, there was a span of 14 bases. The germline V gene has CDR1 ENHRY and CDR2 SYGVKD. The CDR3 consists of 11 residues. CDR3 loop: CATQGGEEQYF. The CDR3 coding sequence is TGTGCCACCCAGGGGGGGGAAGAGCAGTACTTC.

Note on this clonotype: The junction differs from germline at one of its ends, possibly a read error. The J gene is TRBJ2-3, the V gene TRBV18; 9 nucleotides agree with TRBD1. The germline CDR1 and CDR2 sequences are KGHSH and LQKENI. The CDR3 is 13 amino acids. CDR3 bases: TGTGGCAGCTCACGGGACAGGGTAGATACGCAGTATTTT. It encodes CGSSRDRVDTQYF.

The table lists this clonotype with many counts. The gene calls are TRBV19 and TRBJ1-2; D unclear. Germline CDR1 LNHDA, CDR2 SQIVND (reference sequence). The CDR3 length is 12 residues. V was pared by 5 bases and J by 2 bases, with 6 bases between. CDR3 region: CASSERNYGYTF. The DNA for the CDR3 is TGTGCCAGTAGTGAGCGGAACTATGGCTACACCTTC.

This chain joins TRBV6-2 or TRBV6-3 and TRBJ2-7; D may be TRBD1 (6 bases). This CDR3 region has 16 residues. CDR1 and CDR2 from the germline V gene are MNHEY and SVGEGT. V was cut by 7 bases and J by 5 bases, with 24 bases left in between. CDR3: CASTQTPQGMMDEQYF. CDR3 DNA: TGTGCCAGCACCCAAACCCCTCAGGGGATGATGGACGAGCAGTACTTC.

This clonotype was seen repeatedly, ten times or more. The chain recombines TRBV11-2 with TRBJ2-3, with D hard to call. The V gene lost 5 bases and the J gene lost 2 bases, with 11 bases spanning the gap. CDR1 is SGHAT and CDR2 is FQNNGV in the germline V gene. The length of the CDR3 is 14 residues. Here the CDR3 DNA reads TGTGCCAGCAGCCAAAGACACCTCACAGATACGCAGTATTTT. This sequence encodes CASSQRHLTDTQYF.

This clonotype was detected only a few times. The rearrangement joins TRBV20-1 to TRBJ1-1, with D tentatively TRBD1 (6 bases). Germline V gene sequence: CDR1 DFQATT, CDR2 SNEGSKA (reference sequence). The CDR3 has 15 amino acids. V lost 6 bases and J 0 bases, leaving 17 bases between the germline ends. CDR3 protein: CSADTGHLMNTEAFF. In DNA form, the CDR3 reads TGCAGTGCAGATACAGGGCATCTTATGAACACTGAAGCTTTCTTT.

This clonotype was seen a few times. The chain recombines TRBV19 with TRBJ2-1; D remains unclear. The CDR3 consists of 16 residues. Per the germline V gene, CDR1 is LNHDA and CDR2 is SQIVND (reference sequence). Trimming removed 5 bases from V and 9 bases from J, with 23 bases in between. This chain's CDR3 is CASSLTAVLHPPEQFF. The CDR3, as DNA: TGTGCCAGTAGTTTAACCGCCGTGTTACACCCCCCTGAGCAGTTCTTC. Using reference TRBV19 and TRBJ2-1 for the parts outside the CDR3, the full variable domain is DGGITQSPKYLFRKEGQNVTLSCEQNLNHDAMYWYRQDPGQGLRLIYYSQIVNDFQKGDIAEGYSVSREKKESFPLTVTSAQKNPTAFYLCASSLTAVLHPPEQFFGPGTRLTVL.

This clonotype was recorded many times. This rearrangement joins TRBV11-2 to TRBJ2-3; possible D gene TRBD1, 5 bases. The CDR3 has 15 amino acids. Trimming cost V 8 bases and J 1 base, with 16 bases left between them. The germline gives CDR1 SGHAT, CDR2 FQNNGV. CDR3 sequence reads: CASAIRTTGTDTQYF. The CDR3 region has the DNA TGTGCCAGCGCCATCCGGACAACAGGCACAGATACGCAGTATTTT. Based on the CDR3 plus reference TRBV11-2 and TRBJ2-3, the full variable domain is EAGVAQSPRYKIIEKRQSVAFWCNPISGHATLYWYQQILGQGPKLLIQFQNNGVVDDSQLPKDRFSAERLKGVDSTLKIQPAKLEDSAVYLCASAIRTTGTDTQYFGPGTRLTVL.

The sample holds many counts of this clonotype. This sequence joins TRBV2 and TRBJ1-2; D remains unclear. V was pared by 5 bases and J by 6 bases, with 22 bases between. The CDR3 runs 16 residues. Looked up from germline, CDR1 is SNHLY and CDR2 is FYNNEI. As DNA, the CDR3 is TGTGCCAGCAGTCCTCAGAGTAGTAATTGGGTTGATGGCTACACCTTC. Translating gives CASSPQSSNWVDGYTF.

At least ten counts were recorded for this clonotype. The chain is built from TRBV7-8 and TRBJ1-5; possible D gene TRBD1, 6 bases. Germline V CDR1 and CDR2: SGHVS, FQNEAQ. The CDR3 is made up of 15 amino acids. V lost 1 base and J lost 7, with 14 bases in between. The CDR3 region is CASSLGLGGTQPQHF. The CDR3 DNA reads as TGTGCCAGCAGCTTAGGCTTAGGGGGGACACAGCCCCAGCATTTT.

The J gene is TRBJ2-2, the V gene TRBV7-2; D possibly matches TRBD1 or TRBD2 (5 bases each). Per the germline V gene, CDR1 is SGHTA and CDR2 is FQGNSA. The germline V and J ends were trimmed by 1 base and 4 bases, with 10 bases remaining between them. The CDR3 runs 15 residues. The CDR3 reads CASSLGGASTGELFF. CDR3 nucleotides: TGTGCCAGCAGCTTAGGAGGGGCGAGCACCGGGGAGCTGTTTTTT.

This clonotype occurred many times. CDR3 bases: TGTGCCAGCAGCCCCGGGTACCAAGAGACCCAGTACTTC. It yields the protein CASSPGYQETQYF. The rearrangement links TRBV12-3 or TRBV12-4 to TRBJ2-5; D is undetermined. The length of the CDR3 is 13 residues. The V end lost 6 bases, the J end lost 0 bases, and 8 bases lay between the germline ends.

The sample holds many counts of this clonotype. The chain is built from TRBV7-9 and TRBJ1-1, with D perhaps matching TRBD1 (6 bases). Germline CDR1 and CDR2: SEHNR and FQNEAQ (reference sequence). With 5 bases removed from V and 1 base from J, the gap between germline ends came to 8 bases. The CDR3 sequence is 13 residues long. CDR3 in amino acids: CASSAQGNTEAFF. The CDR3 coding sequence is TGTGCCAGCAGCGCACAGGGGAACACTGAAGCTTTCTTT.

This clonotype was detected many times. This chain uses TRBV7-2 with TRBJ2-3; TRBD2 matches 7 bases. CDR1 SGHTA and CDR2 FQGNSA come from the germline V gene. V dropped 0 bases and J dropped 5; count of bases not matched to a gene: 2. The CDR3 has 14 amino acids. The CDR3 DNA reads as TGTGCCAGCAGCTTAGCAACGGGGGGAGATACGCAGTATTTT. Translated: CASSLATGGDTQYF. Full variable domain (missing parts from reference TRBV7-2 and TRBJ2-3): GAGVSQSPSNKVTEKGKDVELRCDPISGHTALYWYRQSLGQGLEFLIYFQGNSAPDKSGLPSDRFSAERTGGSVSTLTIQRTQQEDSAVYLCASSLATGGDTQYFGPGTRLTVL.

In this sample, this clonotype turned up many times. This chain uses TRBV6-5 with TRBJ1-2; 9 bases are shared with TRBD1. CDR1 is MNHEY and CDR2 is SVGAGI in the germline V gene. The ends lost 0 bases at V and 5 bases at J; junction bases unmatched: 4. The CDR3 has 15 residues. CDR3 residues: CASSYSGQGGYGYTF. DNA of the CDR3: TGTGCCAGCAGTTACTCGGGACAGGGAGGGTATGGCTACACCTTC.

This clonotype occurred a few times. This chain joins TRBV29-1 and TRBJ2-3, with 8 bases lining up with TRBD1. The CDR3 totals 13 residues. J was trimmed by 5 bases and V by 4 bases; bases with no gene match: 5. Germline loops: CDR1 SQVTM, CDR2 ANQGSEA. As DNA, the CDR3 is TGCAGCGTTGTTGACAGGGGAGAAGATACGCAGTATTTT. Encoded protein: CSVVDRGEDTQYF.

The table lists this clonotype with many counts. The rearrangement joins TRBV20-1 to TRBJ1-6; D is possibly TRBD1 (6 bases). Trimming shortened V by 7 bases and J by 10 bases, and 20 bases separated the two germline ends. The length of the CDR3 is 14 residues. The germline V gene has CDR1 DFQATT and CDR2 SNEGSKA (reference sequence). This CDR3 is CSVSEGGVVSPLHF. In nucleotides, the CDR3 is TGCAGTGTCTCGGAGGGGGGAGTAGTGTCACCCCTCCACTTT.

This clonotype was observed a handful of times. V is TRBV11-2 and J is TRBJ2-7, with D tentatively TRBD1 (6 bases). Trimming took 3 bases from V and 7 from J, leaving 13 bases between them. CDR3 length: 13 residues. CDR1 and CDR2 from the germline V gene are SGHAT and FQNNGV. CDR3 DNA: TGTGCCAGCAGCTTCCAGGGGCGAGGGGAGCAGTACTTC. It is translated as CASSFQGRGEQYF.

This clonotype has ten or more counts. The rearrangement links TRBV7-3 to TRBJ2-5, with D perhaps matching TRBD1 (6 bases). Trimming stripped 5 bases from V and 3 bases from J, with 16 bases between. The CDR3 is made up of 15 amino acids. Germline CDR1 is SGHTA and CDR2 is FQGTGA. CDR3 residues: CASSQTGTPEETQYF. The DNA for the CDR3 is TGTGCCAGCAGCCAAACCGGGACACCTGAAGAGACCCAGTACTTC.

This clonotype was observed a handful of times. The V and J genes are TRBV29-1 and TRBJ2-7, with 9 bases aligning to TRBD1. Germline CDR1 and CDR2: SQVTM and ANQGSEA. V gave up 7 bases and J gave up 1 base; unmatched junction bases: 5. The CDR3 has 13 residues. The CDR3 bases are TGCAGCGCCCGGACAGGGGAATCCTACGAGCAGTACTTC. Its protein product is CSARTGESYEQYF.

To note about this clonotype: A read error is possible here, since a much larger clone lies one base away. The gene calls are TRBV3-1 and TRBJ1-1; no reliable D call. The V gene lost 2 bases and the J gene lost 10 bases, with 14 bases spanning the gap. Germline loops: CDR1 LGHDT, CDR2 YNNKEL (reference sequence). The CDR3 is 13 amino acids. CDR3 sequence: CASSQYSSSIAFF. In DNA form, the CDR3 reads TGTGCCAGCAGCCAATACTCCAGCTCAATAGCTTTCTTT.

At least ten counts were recorded for this clonotype. The chain employs TRBV5-1 and TRBJ2-2; D gene unclear. The germline V and J ends were trimmed by 2 bases and 6 bases, with 5 bases remaining between them. Germline assignment: CDR1 SGHRS and CDR2 YFSETQ. This CDR3 spans 12 amino acids. Here the CDR3 reads CASSLGAGELFF. DNA of the CDR3: TGCGCCAGCAGCTTAGGTGCCGGGGAGCTGTTTTTT.

The rearrangement links TRBV2 to TRBJ2-3, with TRBD2 as a possible D gene (6 bases). The germline V gene has CDR1 SNHLY and CDR2 FYNNEI. Trimming left V 6 bases short and J 6 bases short, with 22 bases between. There are 16 residues in the CDR3. The chain's CDR3 is CASRQLGGRTWDTQYF. CDR3 sequence (DNA): TGTGCCAGCAGGCAGCTCGGGGGACGTACATGGGATACGCAGTATTTT. Full variable domain (outside the CDR3, taken from reference TRBV2 and TRBJ2-3): EPEVTQTPSHQVTQMGQEVILRCVPISNHLYFYWYRQILGQKVEFLVSFYNNEISEKSEIFDDQFSVERPDGSNFTLKIRSTKLEDSAMYFCASRQLGGRTWDTQYFGPGTRLTVL.